The 3 T cell receptor beta chains below come from one sample, sequenced in a study of CD8+ T cells in alopecia areata (dated by TCRdb to 2017 to 2018). The library came from the immunoSEQ multiplex PCR assay. RNA was extracted from all samples and reverse transcribed into cDNA as template for TCR sequencing. TCRdb mirrors the immuneACCESS table, restricted to in-frame sequences. Some clones are absent from its copies; in checked studies, under half trace to an unresolved V gene, and the reason for the others is unknown. Here the sample has roughly 150,000 clones; 40% to 65% occur a single time. Just under 20% of the sample is taken by the ten largest. This specimen's time point label, interpreted: baseline before oral tofacitinib. Sequences were derived from CD8+ T cells sorted from blood, sampled at week 0. These receptors were obtained from a human donor with alopecia areata.

The rearrangement links TRBV5-4 to TRBJ2-7, with TRBD1 as a possible D gene (6 bases). CDR1 and CDR2 from the germline V gene are SGHNT and YYREEE (reference sequence). The length of the CDR3 is 14 residues. Trimming cost V 4 bases and J 4 bases, with 15 bases left between them. The chain's CDR3 is CASSPPGHPYEQYF. CDR3 bases: TGTGCCAGCAGCCCACCGGGACACCCGTACGAGCAGTACTTC.

In this sample, this clone turned up a few times. The chain carries TRBV29-1 and TRBJ2-4, with D possibly TRBD1 on 6 matching bases. The CDR3 is made up of 14 amino acids. Germline CDR1 reads SQVTM; CDR2 reads ANQGSEA. The DNA for the CDR3 is TGCGGACGTTTATGGGGGCTAGCCAAAAACATTCAGTACTTC. It codes for CGRLWGLAKNIQYF.

Here the CDR3 reads CSVPATANYGYTF. Written as DNA, the CDR3 is TGCAGCGTTCCAGCGACTGCTAACTATGGCTACACCTTC. V gene TRBV29-1 combines with J gene TRBJ1-2; no reliable D call. The V gene's germline CDR1 is SQVTM and CDR2 ANQGSEA. Deletions cut 5 bases from V and 0 bases from J, with 10 bases between. This CDR3 is built from 13 residues.